This T cell receptor (beta chain) was obtained from a study of T cell clones after liver transplantation. Profiling relied on immunoSEQ multiplex PCR, and the TCRdb table lists in-frame clones only, not all of them. The table has tens of thousands of clones, less than 90% seen once; the top ten hold about 2.8%. This CDR3 is built from 15 residues. From germline, CDR1 is LNHDA and CDR2 SQIVND (reference sequence). Deletions cut 7 bases from V and 0 bases from J, with 13 bases between. This chain uses TRBV19 with TRBJ2-1, with D unclear. The material was CD4+ T cells from blood, obtained at the 22-month timepoint. The receptor was isolated from a human patient who received a liver transplant. Part of the T cell pool may stem from the graft donor. CDR3 in DNA: TGTGCCAGTATGCTGGCGGTTAGCTCCTACAATGAGCAGTTCTTC. Protein sequence: CASMLAVSSYNEQFF. Full variable domain (missing parts from reference TRBV19 and TRBJ2-1): DGGITQSPKYLFRKEGQNVTLSCEQNLNHDAMYWYRQDPGQGLRLIYYSQIVNDFQKGDIAEGYSVSREKKESFPLTVTSAQKNPTAFYLCASMLAVSSYNEQFFGPGTRLTVL.